This T cell receptor (beta chain) came from a study of regulatory T cells in long-lasting Graves disease. Whole-study findings and limits: TRBV28, TRBJ1-2 and TRBJ2-5 were segments that persistent disease favored.

Combining iRepertoire HTBI primers with Arm-PCR of CDR3 regions, the authors built TCR beta libraries. TCRdb redid the calling of the multiplex PCR reads with MiXCR, one entry per CDR3 protein. The sample includes some 370,000 distinct CDR3 sequences, around 20% seen only once; the top ten take under 25%. Looked up from germline, CDR1 is DFQATT and CDR2 is SNEGSKA (reference sequence). V lost 3 bases to trimming and J lost 11 bases; unmatched junction nucleotides: 13. The CDR3 length is 14 residues. Notes on this clonotype: As yet, its antigen is unknown.

Time point noted: persistent/refractory GD, antithyroid drugs over 5 years with positive TRAb. The TCR library was made from RNA that had been extracted from PBMCs in TRIzol. With EDTA tubes as the receptacles, about 8.1 milliliters of peripheral blood were drawn. The source was peripheral blood mononuclear cells (PBMCs), collected when the disease was refractory, from a patient treated with antithyroid drugs. The TCR comes from a female donor with Graves disease. J is TRBJ2-1 and V is TRBV20-1, with TRBD1 matching over 7 bases. This CDR3 is CSARGGRQGEKQFF. As DNA, the CDR3 is TGCAGTGCTAGGGGTGGTCGCCAGGGGGAAAAGCAGTTCTTC.